This is a list of T cell receptor beta chains from one sample in a study of cytomegalovirus exposure and HLA in healthy donors. Method: immunoSEQ multiplex PCR; TCRdb's copy keeps in-frame clones and lacks some. The data contain about 350,000 clones, approximately 90% of them seen just once; the ten biggest clones take up approximately 1%. The sample taken for sequencing was PBMCs. These receptors all stem from a woman in her 30s in good health and CMV-seropositive. The CDR3 runs from the conserved cysteine through the conserved F or W. A D gene is named only where the DNA matches it firmly. Size tells how often a clone was seen (once, few, many) or the class of an expanded clone, and some rows leave it out.

>14|TRBV29-1|TRBJ2-3|.|TRBD1
CSVWDRGFTDTQYF
TGCAGCGTTTGGGACAGGGGGTTTACAGATACGCAGTATTTT
>11|TRBV20-1|TRBJ2-7|.|TRBD1
CSAWTGPEQYF
TGCAGTGCTTGGACAGGGCCCGAGCAGTACTTC
>11|TRBV29-1|TRBJ1-2|.|TRBD1
CSVGQGGGYTF
TGCAGCGTTGGACAGGGTGGGGGCTACACCTTC
>11|TRBV30|TRBJ2-1|.|.
CAWAGLREQFF
TGTGCCTGGGCCGGCCTCCGGGAGCAGTTCTTC
>11|TRBV19|TRBJ2-3|once|.
CASSSQDTQYF
TGTGCCAGTAGCAGTCAAGATACGCAGTATTTT
>16|TRBV4-3|TRBJ1-3|.|.
CASSQGIQGNGNTIYF
TGCGCCAGCAGCCAAGGGATTCAGGGGAATGGAAACACCATATATTTT
>16|TRBV6-6|TRBJ1-3|.|.
CASSYRGDITGNTIYF
TGTGCCAGCAGTTATAGGGGGGACATTACTGGAAACACCATATATTTT
>13|TRBV27|TRBJ1-1|.|.
CASRGTGNTEAFF
TGTGCCAGCAGGGGGACGGGGAACACTGAAGCTTTCTTT
>12|TRBV28|TRBJ2-7|.|.
CASSPGPHEQYF
TGTGCCAGCAGTCCCGGACCCCACGAGCAGTACTTC
>17|TRBV28|TRBJ2-4|.|TRBD2
CASSPIPGLAGGYIQYF
TGTGCCAGCAGCCCGATCCCGGGACTAGCGGGAGGTTACATTCAGTACTTC
>17|TRBV9|TRBJ2-5|.|TRBD2
CASSVAPGGPYGETQYF
TGTGCCAGCAGCGTAGCCCCGGGAGGGCCTTATGGAGAGACCCAGTACTTC